This T cell receptor (beta chain) stems from a study of T cells in localized non-small cell lung cancer. TCRdb's table, derived via immunoSEQ multiplex PCR, lists solely in-frame clones and lacks some. In the table there are about 26,000 clones, 70% to 90% of which are singletons. Trimming shortened V by 2 bases and J by 3 bases, and 10 bases separated the two germline ends. The CDR3 runs to 14 residues. The germline gives CDR1 SGHAT, CDR2 FQNNGV. The chain uses TRBV11-2 and TRBJ1-1, with a possible D match to TRBD1 (5 bases). Here the sequenced sample was peripheral blood, taken before any cancer treatment. This TCR was sampled from a female donor of 60 years or more with stage II squamous cell lung carcinoma. The CDR3 loop is CASSLPRQHTEAFF. The CDR3 nucleotides read TGTGCCAGCAGCTTACCCAGACAGCACACTGAAGCTTTCTTT.